Given below is one T cell receptor (beta chain) in context. The target antigen is unknown. This specimen comes from a study of beta chain features in type 1 diabetes. Study-wide results and caveats: The study found moderately but significantly shorter TCRB CDR3s in all four CD4+ subsets of Type 1 diabetes patients.

Isolated RNA was reverse transcribed in full, so expressed TCRB transcripts were sequenced. The protocol was immunoSEQ multiplex PCR, while the TCRdb copy is restricted to in-frame clones and leaves out a portion. The data show a few hundred thousand clones, roughly 14% seen once. The CDR3 is made up of 12 amino acids. V was shortened by 8 bases and J by 2 bases, with 9 bases between the two germline ends. CDR1 is MDHEN, CDR2 SYDVKM, per germline. This receptor was taken from a young man with type 1 diabetes. The gene calls are TRBV28 and TRBJ2-5; TRBD2 might be the D (5 bases). Material: naive CD4+ T cells from blood. CDR3 sequence: CASSSGQETQYF. CDR3 coding DNA: TGTGCCAGCTCCTCGGGGCAAGAGACCCAGTACTTC.